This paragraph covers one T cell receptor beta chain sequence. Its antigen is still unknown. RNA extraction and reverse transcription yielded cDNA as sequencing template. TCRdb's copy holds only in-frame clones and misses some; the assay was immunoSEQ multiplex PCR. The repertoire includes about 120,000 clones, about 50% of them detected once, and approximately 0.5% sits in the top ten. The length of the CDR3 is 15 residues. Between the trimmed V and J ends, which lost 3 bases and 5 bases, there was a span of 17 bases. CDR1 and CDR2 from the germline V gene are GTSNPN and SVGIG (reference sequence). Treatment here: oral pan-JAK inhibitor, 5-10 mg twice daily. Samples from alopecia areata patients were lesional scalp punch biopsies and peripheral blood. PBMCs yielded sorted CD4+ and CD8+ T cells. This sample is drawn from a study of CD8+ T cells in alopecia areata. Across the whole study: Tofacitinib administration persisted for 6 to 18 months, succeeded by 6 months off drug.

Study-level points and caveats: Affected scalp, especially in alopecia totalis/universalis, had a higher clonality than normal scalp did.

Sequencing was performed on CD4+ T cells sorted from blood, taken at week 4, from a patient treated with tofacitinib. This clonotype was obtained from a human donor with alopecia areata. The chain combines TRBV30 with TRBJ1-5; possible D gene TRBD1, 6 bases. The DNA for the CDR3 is TGTGCCTGGAGCCGCGGGGGGGGCAGGCATCAGCCCCAGCATTTT. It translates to CAWSRGGGRHQPQHF.